This entry concerns a single T cell receptor beta chain. These data come from a study of blood T cells in healthy people across ages. Germline V CDR1 and CDR2: SGHRS, YFSETQ. The CDR3 is made up of 17 amino acids. The trim removed 1 base at V and 0 bases at J, leaving 8 bases unmatched. Then a second PCR, running about 6 to 11 cycles, was carried out with a sample-barcoded 5' primer and a J-beta primer mix. Using its own MiXCR run on the 5' RACE reads, TCRdb lists one record per CDR3 protein. The sample contains about 930,000 distinct CDR3 sequences, just under 30% of which appear only once. The same sample was also studied in work on T cells of mothers and their children. According to that study: A primer called M1S, used in the second PCR, added sample barcodes and 2-4 random nucleotides.

Sequencing used blood. This TCR was sampled from a woman aged 40 to 55 in good health. The V and J genes are TRBV5-1 and TRBJ2-7; 9 bases line up with TRBD2. CDR3: CASSLIFLAGTSYEQYF. The CDR3 DNA sequence: TGCGCCAGCAGCTTGATATTCCTAGCGGGGACCTCCTACGAGCAGTACTTC.